This T cell receptor beta chain was identified in a study of siplizumab effects on memory and regulatory T cells. Overall study findings and caveats: Naive T cells looked more diverse than memory cells and looked like major alloresponse contributors. With siplizumab, mappable alloreactive CD4+ clones averaged approximately 69% Treg-derived, versus 25% to 30% in controls.

The table came from immunoSEQ multiplex PCR; TCRdb's copy has only in-frame clones and leaves some out. The table has tens of thousands of clones, approximately 88% seen once. This clone has only one observation. Its antigen is currently unknown. The CDR3 length is 14 residues. The V end was cut by 7 bases, the J end by 0 bases, with 13 bases between. Germline CDR1 and CDR2: MNHNS and SASEGT. The chain links TRBV6-1 to TRBJ2-7; no clear D. Sequenced material: naive CD4+ T cells sorted from blood. This clonotype was obtained from a human donor in good health. CDR3 DNA sequence: TGTGCCAGCACCACCCACCTGAGCTCCTACGAGCAGTACTTC. Translated: CASTTHLSSYEQYF.